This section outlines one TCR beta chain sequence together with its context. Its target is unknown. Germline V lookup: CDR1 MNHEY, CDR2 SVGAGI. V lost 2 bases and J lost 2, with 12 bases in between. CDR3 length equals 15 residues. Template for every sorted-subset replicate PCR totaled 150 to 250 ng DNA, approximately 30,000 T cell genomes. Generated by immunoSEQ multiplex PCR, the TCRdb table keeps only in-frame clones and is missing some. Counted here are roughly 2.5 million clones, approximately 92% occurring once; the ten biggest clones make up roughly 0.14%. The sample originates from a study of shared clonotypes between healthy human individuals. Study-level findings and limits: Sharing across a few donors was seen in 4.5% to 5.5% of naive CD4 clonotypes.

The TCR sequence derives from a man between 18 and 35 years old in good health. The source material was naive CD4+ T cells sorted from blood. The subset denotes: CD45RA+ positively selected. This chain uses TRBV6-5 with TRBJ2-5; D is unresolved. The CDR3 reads CASSYTFTGQETQYF. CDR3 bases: TGTGCCAGCAGTTACACTTTTACCGGGCAAGAGACCCAGTACTTC.